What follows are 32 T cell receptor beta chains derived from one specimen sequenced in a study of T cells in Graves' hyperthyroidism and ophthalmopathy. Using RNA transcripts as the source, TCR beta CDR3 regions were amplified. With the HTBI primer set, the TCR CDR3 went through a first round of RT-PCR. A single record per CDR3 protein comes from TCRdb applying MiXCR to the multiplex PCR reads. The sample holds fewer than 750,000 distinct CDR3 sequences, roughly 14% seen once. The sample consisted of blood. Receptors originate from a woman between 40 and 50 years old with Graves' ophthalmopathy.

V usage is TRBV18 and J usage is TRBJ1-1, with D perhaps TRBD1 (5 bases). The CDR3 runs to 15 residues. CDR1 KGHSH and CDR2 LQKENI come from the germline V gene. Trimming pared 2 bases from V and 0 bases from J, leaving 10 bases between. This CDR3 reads CASSPFGGLNTEAFF. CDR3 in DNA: TGTGCCAGCTCACCATTTGGGGGACTGAACACTGAAGCTTTCTTT.

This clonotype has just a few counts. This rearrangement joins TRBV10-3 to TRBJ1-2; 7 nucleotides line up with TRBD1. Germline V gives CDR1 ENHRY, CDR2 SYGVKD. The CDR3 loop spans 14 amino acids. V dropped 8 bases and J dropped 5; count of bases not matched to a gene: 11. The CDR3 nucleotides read TGTGCCATCGCGCCCGGGACAGCTTCATATGGCTACACCTTC. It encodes CAIAPGTASYGYTF.

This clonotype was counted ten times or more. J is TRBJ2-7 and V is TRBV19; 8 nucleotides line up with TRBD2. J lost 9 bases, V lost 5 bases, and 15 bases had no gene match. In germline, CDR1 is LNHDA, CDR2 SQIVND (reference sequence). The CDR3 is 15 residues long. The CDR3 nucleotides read TGTGCCAGTAGTCCTTTTTGGCTAGCGGGTGTCGGGCAGTACTTC. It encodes CASSPFWLAGVGQYF.

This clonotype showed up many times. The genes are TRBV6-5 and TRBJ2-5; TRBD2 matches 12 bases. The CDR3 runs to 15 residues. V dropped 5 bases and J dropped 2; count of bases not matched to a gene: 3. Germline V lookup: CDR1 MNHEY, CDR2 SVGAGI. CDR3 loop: CASSRTSGTQETQYF. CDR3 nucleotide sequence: TGTGCCAGCAGTAGGACTAGCGGGACACAAGAGACCCAGTACTTC.

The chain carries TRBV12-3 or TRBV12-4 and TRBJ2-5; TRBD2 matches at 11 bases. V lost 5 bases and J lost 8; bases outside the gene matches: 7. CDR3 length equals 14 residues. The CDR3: CASSPGTSGATQYF. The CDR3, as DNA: TGTGCCAGCAGTCCCGGGACTAGCGGAGCAACCCAGTACTTC.

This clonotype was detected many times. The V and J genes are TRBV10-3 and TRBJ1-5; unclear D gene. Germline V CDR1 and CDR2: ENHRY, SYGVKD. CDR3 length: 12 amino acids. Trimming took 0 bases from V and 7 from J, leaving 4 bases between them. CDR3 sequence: CAISESGQPQHF. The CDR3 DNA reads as TGTGCCATCAGTGAGTCGGGGCAGCCCCAGCATTTT.

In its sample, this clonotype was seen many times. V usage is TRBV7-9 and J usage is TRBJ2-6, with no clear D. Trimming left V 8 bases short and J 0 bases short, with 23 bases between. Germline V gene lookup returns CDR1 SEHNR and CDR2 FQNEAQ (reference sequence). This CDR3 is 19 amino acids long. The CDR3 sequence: CASSQNTLLTSSGANVLTF. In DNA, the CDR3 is TGTGCCAGCTCCCAAAACACCTTGCTTACGAGCTCTGGGGCCAACGTCCTGACTTTC.

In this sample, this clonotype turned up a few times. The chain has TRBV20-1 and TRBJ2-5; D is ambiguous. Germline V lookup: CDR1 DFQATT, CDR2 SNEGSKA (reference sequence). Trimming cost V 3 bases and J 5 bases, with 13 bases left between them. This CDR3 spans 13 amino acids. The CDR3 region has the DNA TGCAGTGCTAGGGCGTCCCCCAGGGAGACCCAGTACTTC. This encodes CSARASPRETQYF.

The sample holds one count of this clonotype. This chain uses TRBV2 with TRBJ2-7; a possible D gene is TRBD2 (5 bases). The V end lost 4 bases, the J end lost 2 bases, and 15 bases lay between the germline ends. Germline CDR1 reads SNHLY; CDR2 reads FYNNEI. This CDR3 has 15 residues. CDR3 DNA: TGTGCCAGCAGTGCCGGTCGACTACAGACCTACGAGCAGTACTTC. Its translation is CASSAGRLQTYEQYF.

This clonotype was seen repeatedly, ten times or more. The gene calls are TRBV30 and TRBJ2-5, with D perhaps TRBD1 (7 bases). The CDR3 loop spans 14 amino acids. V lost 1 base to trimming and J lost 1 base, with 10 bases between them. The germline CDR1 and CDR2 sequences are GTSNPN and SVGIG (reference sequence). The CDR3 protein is CAWSAGGFQETQYF. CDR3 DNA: TGTGCCTGGAGTGCAGGGGGGTTCCAAGAGACCCAGTACTTC.

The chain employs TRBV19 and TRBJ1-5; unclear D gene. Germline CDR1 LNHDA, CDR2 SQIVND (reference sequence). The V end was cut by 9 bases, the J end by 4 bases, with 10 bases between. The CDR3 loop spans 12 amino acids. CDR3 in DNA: TGTGCCAGCCGATGGCTTAATCAGCCCCAGCATTTT. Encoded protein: CASRWLNQPQHF.

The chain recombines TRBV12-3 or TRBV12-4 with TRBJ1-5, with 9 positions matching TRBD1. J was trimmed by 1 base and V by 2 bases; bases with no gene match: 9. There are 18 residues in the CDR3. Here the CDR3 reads CASSLYPGTGKSNQPQHF. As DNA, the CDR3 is TGTGCCAGCAGTTTATACCCCGGGACAGGGAAGAGCAATCAGCCCCAGCATTTT.

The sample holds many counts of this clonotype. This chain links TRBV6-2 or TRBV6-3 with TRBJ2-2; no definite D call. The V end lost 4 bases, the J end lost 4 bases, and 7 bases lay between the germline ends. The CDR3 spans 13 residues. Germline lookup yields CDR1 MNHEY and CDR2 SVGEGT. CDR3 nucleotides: TGTGCCAGCAGTTCCTTCAGCACCGGGGAGCTGTTTTTT. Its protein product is CASSSFSTGELFF.

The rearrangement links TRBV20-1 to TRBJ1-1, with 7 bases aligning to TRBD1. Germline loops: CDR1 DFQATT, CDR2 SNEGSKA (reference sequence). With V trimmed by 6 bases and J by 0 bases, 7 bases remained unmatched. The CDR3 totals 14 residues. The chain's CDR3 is CSALGQIMNTEAFF. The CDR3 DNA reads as TGCAGTGCCTTGGGACAGATCATGAACACTGAAGCTTTCTTT.

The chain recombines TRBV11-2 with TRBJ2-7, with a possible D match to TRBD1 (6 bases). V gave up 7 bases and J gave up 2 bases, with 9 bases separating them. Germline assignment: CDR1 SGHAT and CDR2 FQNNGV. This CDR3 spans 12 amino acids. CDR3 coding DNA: TGTGCCAGCACGGACAGTCCCTACGAGCAGTACTTC. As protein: CASTDSPYEQYF.

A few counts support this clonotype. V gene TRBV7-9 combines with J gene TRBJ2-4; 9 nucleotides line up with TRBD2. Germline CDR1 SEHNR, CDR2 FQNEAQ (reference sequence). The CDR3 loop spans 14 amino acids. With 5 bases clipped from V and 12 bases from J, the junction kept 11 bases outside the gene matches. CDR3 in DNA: TGTGCCAGCAGCGCCGAGCCCGGACTAGCGTCTCAGTACTTC. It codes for CASSAEPGLASQYF. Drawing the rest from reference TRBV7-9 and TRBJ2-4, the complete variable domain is DTGVSQNPRHKITKRGQNVTFRCDPISEHNRLYWYRQTLGQGPEFLTYFQNEAQLEKSRLLSDRFSAERPKGSFSTLEIQRTEQGDSAMYLCASSAEPGLASQYFGAGTRLSVL.

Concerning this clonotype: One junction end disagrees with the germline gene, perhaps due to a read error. The CDR3 here is CAGREEMNTGAFF. The CDR3 DNA is TGTGCCGGCCGAGAAGAAATGAACACTGGAGCTTTCTTT. The V and J genes are TRBV6-1 and TRBJ1-1, with D unresolved. Germline-derived CDR1 and CDR2 are MNHNS and SASEGT. This CDR3 spans 13 amino acids.

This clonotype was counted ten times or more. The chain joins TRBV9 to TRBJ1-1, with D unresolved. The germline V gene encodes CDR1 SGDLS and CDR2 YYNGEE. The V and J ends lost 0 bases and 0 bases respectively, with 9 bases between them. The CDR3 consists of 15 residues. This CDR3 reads CASSVDGVMNTEAFF. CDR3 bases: TGTGCCAGCAGCGTAGACGGTGTGATGAACACTGAAGCTTTCTTT.

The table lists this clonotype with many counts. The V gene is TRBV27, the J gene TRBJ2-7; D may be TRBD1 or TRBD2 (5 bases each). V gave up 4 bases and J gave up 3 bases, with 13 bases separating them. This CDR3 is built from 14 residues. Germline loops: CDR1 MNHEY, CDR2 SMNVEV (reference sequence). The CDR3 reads CASSSRDGYYEQYF. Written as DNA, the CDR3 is TGTGCCAGCAGTTCACGGGACGGCTACTACGAGCAGTACTTC.

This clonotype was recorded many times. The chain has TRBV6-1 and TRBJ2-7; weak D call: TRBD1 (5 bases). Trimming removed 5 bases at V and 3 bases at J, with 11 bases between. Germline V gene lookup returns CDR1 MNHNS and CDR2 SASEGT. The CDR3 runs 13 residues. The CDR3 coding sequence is TGTGCCAGCAGTACGACAGAAGTCTACGAGCAGTACTTC. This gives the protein CASSTTEVYEQYF.

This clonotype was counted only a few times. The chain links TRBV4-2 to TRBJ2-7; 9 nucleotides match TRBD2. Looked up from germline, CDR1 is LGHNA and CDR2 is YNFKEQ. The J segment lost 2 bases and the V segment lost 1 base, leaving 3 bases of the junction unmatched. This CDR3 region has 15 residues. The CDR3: CASSQASSGTYEQYF. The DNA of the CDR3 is TGTGCCAGCAGCCAAGCCTCTAGCGGGACCTACGAGCAGTACTTC.

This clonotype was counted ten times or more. The CDR3, as DNA: TGCAGTGCTGGACAGGGTACCCTTCCCGGCGAGCAGTACTTC. Encoded protein: CSAGQGTLPGEQYF. The chain uses TRBV20-1 and TRBJ2-7; 8 nucleotides agree with TRBD1. The CDR3 is 14 residues long. The trim removed 5 bases at V and 6 bases at J, leaving 12 bases unmatched. Germline CDR1 is DFQATT and CDR2 is SNEGSKA (reference sequence).

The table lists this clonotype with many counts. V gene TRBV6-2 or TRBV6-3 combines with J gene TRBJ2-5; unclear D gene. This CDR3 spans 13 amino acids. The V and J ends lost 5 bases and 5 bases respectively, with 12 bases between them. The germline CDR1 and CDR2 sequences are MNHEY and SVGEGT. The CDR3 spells CASSNPPGETQYF. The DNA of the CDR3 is TGTGCCAGCAGTAACCCCCCCGGGGAGACCCAGTACTTC.

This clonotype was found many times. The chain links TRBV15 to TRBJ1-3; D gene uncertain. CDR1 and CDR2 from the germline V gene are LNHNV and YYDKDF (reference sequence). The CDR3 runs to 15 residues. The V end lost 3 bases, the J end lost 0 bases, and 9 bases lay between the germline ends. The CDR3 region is CATSRDRSSGNTIYF. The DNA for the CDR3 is TGTGCCACCAGCAGGGACCGTAGCTCTGGAAACACCATATATTTT.

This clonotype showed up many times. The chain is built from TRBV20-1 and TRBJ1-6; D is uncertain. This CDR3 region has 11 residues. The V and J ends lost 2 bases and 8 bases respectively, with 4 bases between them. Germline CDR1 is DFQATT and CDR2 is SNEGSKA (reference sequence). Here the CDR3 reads CSARLDSPLHF. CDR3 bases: TGCAGTGCTAGACTGGATTCACCCCTCCACTTT.

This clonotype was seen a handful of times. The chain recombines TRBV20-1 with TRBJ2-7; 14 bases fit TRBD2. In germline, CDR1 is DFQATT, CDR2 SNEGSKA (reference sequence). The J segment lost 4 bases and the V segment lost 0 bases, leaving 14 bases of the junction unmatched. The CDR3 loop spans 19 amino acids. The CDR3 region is CSARDGNRGTSGSVYEQYF. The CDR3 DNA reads TGCAGTGCTAGAGACGGGAACAGGGGGACTAGCGGGAGTGTTTACGAGCAGTACTTC.

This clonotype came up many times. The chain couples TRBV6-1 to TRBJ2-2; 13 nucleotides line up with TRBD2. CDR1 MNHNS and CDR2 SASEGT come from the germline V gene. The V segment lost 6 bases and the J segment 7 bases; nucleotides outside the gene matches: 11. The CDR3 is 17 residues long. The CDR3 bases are TGTGCCAGCAGGGGGACTAGCGGGGAAAGTAAGAACGGGGAGCTGTTTTTT. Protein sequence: CASRGTSGESKNGELFF.

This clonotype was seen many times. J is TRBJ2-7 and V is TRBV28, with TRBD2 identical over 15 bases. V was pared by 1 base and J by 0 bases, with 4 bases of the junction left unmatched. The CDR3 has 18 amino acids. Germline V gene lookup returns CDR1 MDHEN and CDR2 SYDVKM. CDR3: CASSLFGLAGGSSYEQYF. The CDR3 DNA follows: TGTGCCAGCAGTTTATTTGGACTAGCGGGAGGGAGCTCCTACGAGCAGTACTTC.

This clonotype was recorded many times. The CDR3 region has the DNA TGTGCCAGCAGTGGCACCGGGACGGACGCCTGGGAGCAGTACTTC. Its protein product is CASSGTGTDAWEQYF. The chain links TRBV6-2 or TRBV6-3 to TRBJ2-7, with D possibly called TRBD1 or TRBD2 (5 bases each). Trimming left V 5 bases short and J 7 bases short, with 21 bases between. The germline V gene has CDR1 MNHEY and CDR2 SVGEGT. CDR3 length equals 15 residues.

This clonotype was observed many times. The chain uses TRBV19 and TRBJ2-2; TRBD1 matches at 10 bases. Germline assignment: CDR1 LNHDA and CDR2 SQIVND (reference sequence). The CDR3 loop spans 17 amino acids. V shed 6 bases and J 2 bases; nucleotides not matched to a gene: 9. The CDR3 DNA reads TGTGCCAGTAGGACGGACAGGGGGGGAAGAAACACCGGGGAGCTGTTTTTT. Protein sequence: CASRTDRGGRNTGELFF.

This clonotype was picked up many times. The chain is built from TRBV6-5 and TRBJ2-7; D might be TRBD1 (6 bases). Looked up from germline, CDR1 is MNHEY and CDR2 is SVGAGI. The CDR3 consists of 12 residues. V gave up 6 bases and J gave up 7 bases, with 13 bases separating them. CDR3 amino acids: CASRSGVVEQYF. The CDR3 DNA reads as TGTGCCAGCAGATCAGGGGTCGTGGAGCAGTACTTC.

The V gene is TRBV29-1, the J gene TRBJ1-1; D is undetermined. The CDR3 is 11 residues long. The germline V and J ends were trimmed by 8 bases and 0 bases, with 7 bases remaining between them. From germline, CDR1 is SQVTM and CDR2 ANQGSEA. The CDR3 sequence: CSIQMNTEAFF. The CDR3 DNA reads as TGCAGCATACAAATGAACACTGAAGCTTTCTTT.